Below, one T cell receptor (beta chain) is given with its context. This specimen belongs to a study of blood T cell repertoires in COVID-19. Study summary: Spain, Italy and the United States supplied samples that represented acute and convalescent COVID-19. From T cells, B-cell-depleted T cells, or PBMCs came the material, which was cDNA or gDNA.

In the original workflow: Amplification of reference gene primers provided the estimated nucleated cell counts. Assay: immunoSEQ multiplex PCR; the TCRdb copy retains only in-frame clones and omits some. The D gene and trimming were derived from the DNA, and the V and J assignments and clone size from that table. This repertoire shows fewer than 200,000 clones, around 85% found once; its top ten account for about 1.2%. J gave up 4 bases and V 2 bases, and 1 base lay outside the gene matches. There are 13 residues in the CDR3. CDR1 is SGHKS, CDR2 YYEKEE, per germline (reference sequence). V is TRBV5-5 and J is TRBJ1-1; 8 bases are a match to TRBD1. The sample comprised peripheral blood. The TCR was taken from a man in his sixties who had recovered from COVID-19. CDR3 in amino acids: CASSFDRGTEAFF. Here the CDR3 DNA reads TGTGCCAGCAGCTTTGACAGGGGCACTGAAGCTTTCTTT.